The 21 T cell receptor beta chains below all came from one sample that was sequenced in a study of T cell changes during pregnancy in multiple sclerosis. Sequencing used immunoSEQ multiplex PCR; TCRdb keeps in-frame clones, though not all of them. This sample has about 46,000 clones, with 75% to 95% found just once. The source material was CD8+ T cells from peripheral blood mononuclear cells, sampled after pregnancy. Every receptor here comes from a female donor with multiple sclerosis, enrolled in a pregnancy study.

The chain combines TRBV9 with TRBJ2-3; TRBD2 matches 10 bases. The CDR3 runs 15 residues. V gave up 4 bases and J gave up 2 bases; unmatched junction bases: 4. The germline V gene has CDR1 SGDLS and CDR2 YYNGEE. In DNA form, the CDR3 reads TGTGCCAGCAGCCCCGGGACTAGCGACACAGATACGCAGTATTTT. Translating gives CASSPGTSDTDTQYF.

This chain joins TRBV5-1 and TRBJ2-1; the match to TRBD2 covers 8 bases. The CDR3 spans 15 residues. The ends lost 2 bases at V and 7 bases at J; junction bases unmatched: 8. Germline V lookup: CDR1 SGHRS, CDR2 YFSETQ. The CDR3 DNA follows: TGCGCCAGCAGCTTTTGGGGACTAGTCTCTAATGAGCAGTTCTTC. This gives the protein CASSFWGLVSNEQFF.

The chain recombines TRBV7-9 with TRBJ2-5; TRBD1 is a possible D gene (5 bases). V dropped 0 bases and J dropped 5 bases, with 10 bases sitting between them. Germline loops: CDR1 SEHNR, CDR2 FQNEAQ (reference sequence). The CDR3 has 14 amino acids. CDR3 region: CASSLADIWETQYF. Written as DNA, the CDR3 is TGTGCCAGCAGCTTAGCGGACATTTGGGAGACCCAGTACTTC. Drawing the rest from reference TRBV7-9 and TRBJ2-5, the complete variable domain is DTGVSQNPRHKITKRGQNVTFRCDPISEHNRLYWYRQTLGQGPEFLTYFQNEAQLEKSRLLSDRFSAERPKGSFSTLEIQRTEQGDSAMYLCASSLADIWETQYFGPGTRLLVL.

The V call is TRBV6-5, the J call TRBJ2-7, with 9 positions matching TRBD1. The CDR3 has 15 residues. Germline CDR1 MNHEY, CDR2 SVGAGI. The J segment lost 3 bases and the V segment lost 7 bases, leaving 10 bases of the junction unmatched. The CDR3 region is CASTQSRDRDYEQYF. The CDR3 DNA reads TGTGCCAGCACCCAGTCCCGGGACAGGGACTACGAGCAGTACTTC.

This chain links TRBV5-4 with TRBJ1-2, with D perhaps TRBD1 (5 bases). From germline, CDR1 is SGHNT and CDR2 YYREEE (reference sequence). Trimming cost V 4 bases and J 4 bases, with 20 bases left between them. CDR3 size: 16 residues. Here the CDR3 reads CASSTEATGAPYGYTF. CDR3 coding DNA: TGTGCCAGCAGCACCGAAGCCACAGGCGCTCCCTATGGCTACACCTTC. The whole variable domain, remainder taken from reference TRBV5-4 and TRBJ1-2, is ETGVTQSPTHLIKTRGQQVTLRCSSQSGHNTVSWYQQALGQGPQFIFQYYREEENGRGNFPPRFSGLQFPNYSSELNVNALELDDSALYLCASSTEATGAPYGYTFGSGTRLTVV.

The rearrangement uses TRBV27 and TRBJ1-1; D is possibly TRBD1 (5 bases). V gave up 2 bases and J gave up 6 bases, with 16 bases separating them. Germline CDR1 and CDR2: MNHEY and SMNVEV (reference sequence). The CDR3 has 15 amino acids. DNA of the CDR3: TGTGCCAGCAGTTTAAGCGGGGGGGGTTATCCTGAAGCTTTCTTT. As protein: CASSLSGGGYPEAFF.

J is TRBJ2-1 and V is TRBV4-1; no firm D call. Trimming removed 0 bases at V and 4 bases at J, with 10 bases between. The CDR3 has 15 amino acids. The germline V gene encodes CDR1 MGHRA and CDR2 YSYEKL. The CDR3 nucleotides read TGCGCCAGCAGCCAAGATTCTAGTTCGTACAATGAGCAGTTCTTC. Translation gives CASSQDSSSYNEQFF.

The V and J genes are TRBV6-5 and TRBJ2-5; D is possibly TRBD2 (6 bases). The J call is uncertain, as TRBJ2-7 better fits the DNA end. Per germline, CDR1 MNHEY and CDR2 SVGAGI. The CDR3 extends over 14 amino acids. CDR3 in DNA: TGTGCCAGCAGCCCGACTAGTCAGGAGTACGAGCAGTACTTC. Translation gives CASSPTSQEYEQYF.

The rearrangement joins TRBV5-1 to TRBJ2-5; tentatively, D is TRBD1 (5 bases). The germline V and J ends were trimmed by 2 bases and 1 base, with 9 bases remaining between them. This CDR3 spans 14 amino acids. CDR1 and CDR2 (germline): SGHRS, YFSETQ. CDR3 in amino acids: CASSFIQGQETQYF. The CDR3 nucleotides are TGCGCCAGCAGCTTTATCCAGGGCCAAGAGACCCAGTACTTC.

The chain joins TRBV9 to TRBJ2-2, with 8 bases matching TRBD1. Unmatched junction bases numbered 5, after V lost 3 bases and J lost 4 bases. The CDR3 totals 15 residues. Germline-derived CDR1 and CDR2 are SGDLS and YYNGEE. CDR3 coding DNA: TGTGCCAGCAGCGCCGCCGGGACAGGCACCGGGGAGCTGTTTTTT. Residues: CASSAAGTGTGELFF.

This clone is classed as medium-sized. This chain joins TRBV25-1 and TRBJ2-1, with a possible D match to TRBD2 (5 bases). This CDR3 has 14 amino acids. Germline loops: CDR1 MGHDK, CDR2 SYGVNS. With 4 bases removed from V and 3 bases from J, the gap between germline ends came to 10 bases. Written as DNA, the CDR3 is TGTGCCAGCAGTGTCAACGGGGACTACAATGAGCAGTTCTTC. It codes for CASSVNGDYNEQFF.

This chain's CDR3 is CARPVSSYNEQFF. CDR3 nucleotides: TGTGCCCGTCCGGTGTCCTCCTACAATGAGCAGTTCTTC. This rearrangement joins TRBV27 to TRBJ2-1; no reliable D call. V was trimmed by 11 bases and J by 0 bases, leaving 11 bases between them. The CDR3 length is 13 residues. The germline CDR1 and CDR2 sequences are MNHEY and SMNVEV (reference sequence).

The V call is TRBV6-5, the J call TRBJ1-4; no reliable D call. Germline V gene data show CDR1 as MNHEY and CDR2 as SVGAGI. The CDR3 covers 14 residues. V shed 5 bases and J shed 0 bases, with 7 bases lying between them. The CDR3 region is CASSPVATNEKLFF. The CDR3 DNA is TGTGCCAGCAGTCCCGTTGCAACTAATGAAAAACTGTTTTTT.

DNA of the CDR3: TGTGCCAGCAGCCTAAGAAGTAAAGATACGCAGTATTTT. This encodes CASSLRSKDTQYF. The chain carries TRBV6-5 and TRBJ2-3; no firm D call. The germline V gene encodes CDR1 MNHEY and CDR2 SVGAGI. The CDR3 has 13 amino acids. V shed 6 bases and J shed 5 bases, with 12 bases lying between them.

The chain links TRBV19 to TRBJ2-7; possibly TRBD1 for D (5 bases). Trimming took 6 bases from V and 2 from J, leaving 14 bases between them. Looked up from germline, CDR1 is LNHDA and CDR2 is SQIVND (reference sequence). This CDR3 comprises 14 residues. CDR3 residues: CASSFGDRTYEQYF. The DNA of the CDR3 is TGTGCCAGTAGCTTCGGCGACAGAACCTACGAGCAGTACTTC.

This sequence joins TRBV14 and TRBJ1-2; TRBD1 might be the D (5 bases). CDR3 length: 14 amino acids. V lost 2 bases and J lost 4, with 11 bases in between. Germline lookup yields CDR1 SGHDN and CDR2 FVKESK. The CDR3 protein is CASSQSQGLYGYTF. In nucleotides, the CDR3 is TGTGCCAGCAGCCAATCCCAGGGACTCTATGGCTACACCTTC.

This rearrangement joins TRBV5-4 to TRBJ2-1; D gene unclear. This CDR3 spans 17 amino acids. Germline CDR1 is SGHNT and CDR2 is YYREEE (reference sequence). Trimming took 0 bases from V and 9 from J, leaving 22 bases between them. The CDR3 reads CASSLETPTPLWSEQFF. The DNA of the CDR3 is TGTGCCAGCAGCTTGGAGACGCCTACCCCTCTCTGGAGTGAGCAGTTCTTC.

DNA for the CDR3: TGTGCCAGCCGGGACAGTTTTTACAATGAGCAGTTCTTC. This gives the protein CASRDSFYNEQFF. This chain connects TRBV28 to TRBJ2-1; 7 bases line up with TRBD1. Germline V gene sequence: CDR1 MDHEN, CDR2 SYDVKM. Losses at the gene ends were 8 bases for V and 4 bases for J; bases not matched to a gene: 5. This CDR3 is built from 13 residues. The whole variable domain, remainder taken from reference TRBV28 and TRBJ2-1, is DVKVTQSSRYLVKRTGEKVFLECVQDMDHENMFWYRQDPGLGLRLIYFSYDVKMKEKGDIPEGYSVSREKKERFSLILESASTNQTSMYLCASRDSFYNEQFFGPGTRLTVL.

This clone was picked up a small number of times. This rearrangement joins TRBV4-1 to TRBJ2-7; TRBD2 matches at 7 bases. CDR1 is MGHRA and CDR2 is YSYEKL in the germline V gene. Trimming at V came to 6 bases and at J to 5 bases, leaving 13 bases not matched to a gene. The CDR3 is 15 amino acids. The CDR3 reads CASSTQAGLGDEQYF. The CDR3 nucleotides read TGCGCCAGCAGTACGCAAGCGGGATTAGGCGACGAGCAGTACTTC.

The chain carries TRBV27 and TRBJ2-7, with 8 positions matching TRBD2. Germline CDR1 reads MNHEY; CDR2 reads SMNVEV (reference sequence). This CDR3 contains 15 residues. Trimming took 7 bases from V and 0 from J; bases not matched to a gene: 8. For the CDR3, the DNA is TGTGCCAGCAACCCTAGCGGGCTGCCCTCCTACGAGCAGTACTTC. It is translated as CASNPSGLPSYEQYF.

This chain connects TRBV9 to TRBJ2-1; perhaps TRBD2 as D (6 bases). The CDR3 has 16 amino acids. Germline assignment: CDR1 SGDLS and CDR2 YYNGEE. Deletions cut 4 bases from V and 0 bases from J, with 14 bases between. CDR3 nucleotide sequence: TGTGCCAGCAGCACTCACGGAGGGAGCTCCTACAATGAGCAGTTCTTC. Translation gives CASSTHGGSSYNEQFF.